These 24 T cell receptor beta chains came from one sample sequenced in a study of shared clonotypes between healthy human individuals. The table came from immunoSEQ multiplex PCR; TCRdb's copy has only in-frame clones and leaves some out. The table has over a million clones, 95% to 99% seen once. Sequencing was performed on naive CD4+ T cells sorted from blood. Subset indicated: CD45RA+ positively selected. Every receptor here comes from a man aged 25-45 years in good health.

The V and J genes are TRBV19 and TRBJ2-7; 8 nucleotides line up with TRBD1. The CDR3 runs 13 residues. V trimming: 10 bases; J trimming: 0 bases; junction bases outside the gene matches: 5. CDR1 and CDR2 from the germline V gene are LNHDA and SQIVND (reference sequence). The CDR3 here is CATLDRDSYEQYF. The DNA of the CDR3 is TGTGCCACCCTGGACAGGGACTCCTACGAGCAGTACTTC.

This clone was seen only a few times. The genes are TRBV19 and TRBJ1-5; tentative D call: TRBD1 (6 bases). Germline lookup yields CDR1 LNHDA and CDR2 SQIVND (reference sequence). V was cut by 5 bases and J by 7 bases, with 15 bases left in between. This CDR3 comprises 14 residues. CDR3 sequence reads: CASSANRVRQPQHF. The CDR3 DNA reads TGTGCCAGTAGTGCCAACAGGGTAAGGCAGCCCCAGCATTTT. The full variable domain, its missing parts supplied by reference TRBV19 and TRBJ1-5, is DGGITQSPKYLFRKEGQNVTLSCEQNLNHDAMYWYRQDPGQGLRLIYYSQIVNDFQKGDIAEGYSVSREKKESFPLTVTSAQKNPTAFYLCASSANRVRQPQHFGDGTRLSIL.

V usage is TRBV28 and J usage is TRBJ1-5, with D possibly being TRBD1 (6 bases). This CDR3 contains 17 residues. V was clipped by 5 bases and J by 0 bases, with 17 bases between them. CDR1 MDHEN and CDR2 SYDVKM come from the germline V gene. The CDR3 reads CASSPSGADNSNQPQHF. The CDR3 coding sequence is TGTGCCAGCAGTCCATCGGGGGCAGACAATAGCAATCAGCCCCAGCATTTT.

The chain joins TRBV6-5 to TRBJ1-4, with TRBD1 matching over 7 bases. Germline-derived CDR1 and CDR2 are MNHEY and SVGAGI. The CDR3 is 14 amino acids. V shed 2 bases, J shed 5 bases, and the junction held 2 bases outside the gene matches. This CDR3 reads CASSYQGVNEKLFF. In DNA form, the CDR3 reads TGTGCCAGCAGTTACCAGGGGGTGAATGAAAAACTGTTTTTT.

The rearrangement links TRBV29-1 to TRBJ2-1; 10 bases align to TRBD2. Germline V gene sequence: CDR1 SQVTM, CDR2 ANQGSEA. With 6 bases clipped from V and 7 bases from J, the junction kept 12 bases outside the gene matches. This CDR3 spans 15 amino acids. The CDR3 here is CSVVSGRAGWNEQFF. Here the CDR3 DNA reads TGCAGCGTCGTCAGCGGGAGGGCCGGTTGGAATGAGCAGTTCTTC.

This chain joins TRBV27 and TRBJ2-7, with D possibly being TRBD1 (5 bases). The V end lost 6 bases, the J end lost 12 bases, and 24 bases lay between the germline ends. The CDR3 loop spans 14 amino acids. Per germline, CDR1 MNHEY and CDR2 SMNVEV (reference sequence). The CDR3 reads CASSPKPGWVLSYF. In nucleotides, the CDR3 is TGTGCCAGCAGCCCCAAGCCAGGGTGGGTGTTGTCGTACTTC.

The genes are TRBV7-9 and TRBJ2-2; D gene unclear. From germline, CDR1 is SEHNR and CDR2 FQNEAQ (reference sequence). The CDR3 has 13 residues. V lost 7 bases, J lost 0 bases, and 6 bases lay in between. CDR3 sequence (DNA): TGTGCCAGCATTTTAGCGAACACCGGGGAGCTGTTTTTT. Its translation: CASILANTGELFF.

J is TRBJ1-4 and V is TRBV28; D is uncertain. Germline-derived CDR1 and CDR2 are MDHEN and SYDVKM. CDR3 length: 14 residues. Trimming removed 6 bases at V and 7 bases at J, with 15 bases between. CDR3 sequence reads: CASREVREREKLFF. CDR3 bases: TGTGCCAGCAGGGAGGTGAGGGAGCGTGAAAAACTGTTTTTT.

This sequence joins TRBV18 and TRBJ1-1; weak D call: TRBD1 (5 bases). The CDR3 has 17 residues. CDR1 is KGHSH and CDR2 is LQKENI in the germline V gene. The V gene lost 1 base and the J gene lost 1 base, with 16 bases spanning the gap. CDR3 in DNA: TGTGCCAGCTCACCACGCCATGTCCAAACAGGGAACACTGAAGCTTTCTTT. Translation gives CASSPRHVQTGNTEAFF.

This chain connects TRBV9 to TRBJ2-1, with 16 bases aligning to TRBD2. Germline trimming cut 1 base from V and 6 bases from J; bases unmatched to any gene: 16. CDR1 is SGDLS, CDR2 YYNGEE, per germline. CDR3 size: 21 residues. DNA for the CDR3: TGTGCCAGCAGCGTAACACTTACCGGGACTAGCGGGAGGGAAGACCCCAATGAGCAGTTCTTC. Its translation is CASSVTLTGTSGREDPNEQFF.

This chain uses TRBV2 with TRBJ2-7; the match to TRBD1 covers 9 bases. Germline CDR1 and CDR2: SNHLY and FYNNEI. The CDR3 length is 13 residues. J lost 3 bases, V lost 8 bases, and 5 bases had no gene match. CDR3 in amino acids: CASGRDRVYEQYF. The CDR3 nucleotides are TGTGCCAGCGGCCGGGACAGGGTCTACGAGCAGTACTTC.

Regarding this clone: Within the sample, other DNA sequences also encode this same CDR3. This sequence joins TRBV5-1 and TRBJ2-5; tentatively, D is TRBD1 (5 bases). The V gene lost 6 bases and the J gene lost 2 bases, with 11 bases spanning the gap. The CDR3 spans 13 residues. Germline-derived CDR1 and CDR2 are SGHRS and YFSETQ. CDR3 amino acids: CASTPDSQETQYF. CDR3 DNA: TGCGCCAGCACCCCTGACAGTCAAGAGACCCAGTACTTC. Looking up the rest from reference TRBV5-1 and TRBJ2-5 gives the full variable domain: KAGVTQTPRYLIKTRGQQVTLSCSPISGHRSVSWYQQTPGQGLQFLFEYFSETQRNKGNFPGRFSGRQFSNSRSEMNVSTLELGDSALYLCASTPDSQETQYFGPGTRLLVL.

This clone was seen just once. CDR3 amino acids: CASSDEGGVYNEQFF. In DNA, the CDR3 is TGTGCCAGCAGTGACGAGGGAGGGGTTTACAATGAGCAGTTCTTC. The rearrangement links TRBV6-4 to TRBJ2-1, with 7 bases matching TRBD2. The V gene end was trimmed by 2 bases and the J gene end by 4 bases; junction bases not matched to a gene: 5. Germline loops: CDR1 MRHNA, CDR2 SNTAGT. The CDR3 sequence is 15 residues long.

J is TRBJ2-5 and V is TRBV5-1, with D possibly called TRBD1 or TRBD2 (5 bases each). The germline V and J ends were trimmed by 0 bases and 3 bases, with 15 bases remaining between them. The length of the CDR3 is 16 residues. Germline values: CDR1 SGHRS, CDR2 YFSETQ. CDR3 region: CASSLVAPGPEETQYF. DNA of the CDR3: TGCGCCAGCAGCTTGGTGGCCCCGGGGCCAGAAGAGACCCAGTACTTC. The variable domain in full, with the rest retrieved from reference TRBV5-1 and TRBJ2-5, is KAGVTQTPRYLIKTRGQQVTLSCSPISGHRSVSWYQQTPGQGLQFLFEYFSETQRNKGNFPGRFSGRQFSNSRSEMNVSTLELGDSALYLCASSLVAPGPEETQYFGPGTRLLVL.

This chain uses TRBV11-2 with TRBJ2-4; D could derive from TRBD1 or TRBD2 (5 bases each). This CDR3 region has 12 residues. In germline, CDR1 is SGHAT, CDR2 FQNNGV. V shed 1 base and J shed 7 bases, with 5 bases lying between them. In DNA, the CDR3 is TGTGCCAGCAGCTTAGGGGGGAACATTCAGTACTTC. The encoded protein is CASSLGGNIQYF. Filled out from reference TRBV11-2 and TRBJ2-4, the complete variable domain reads EAGVAQSPRYKIIEKRQSVAFWCNPISGHATLYWYQQILGQGPKLLIQFQNNGVVDDSQLPKDRFSAERLKGVDSTLKIQPAKLEDSAVYLCASSLGGNIQYFGAGTRLSVL.

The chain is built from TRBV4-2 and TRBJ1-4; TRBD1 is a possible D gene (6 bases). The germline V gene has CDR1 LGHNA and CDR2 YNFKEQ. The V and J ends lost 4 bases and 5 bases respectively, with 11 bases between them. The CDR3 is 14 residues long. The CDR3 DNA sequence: TGTGCCAGCAGCCGTGGACAGCTAAATGAAAAACTGTTTTTT. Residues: CASSRGQLNEKLFF.

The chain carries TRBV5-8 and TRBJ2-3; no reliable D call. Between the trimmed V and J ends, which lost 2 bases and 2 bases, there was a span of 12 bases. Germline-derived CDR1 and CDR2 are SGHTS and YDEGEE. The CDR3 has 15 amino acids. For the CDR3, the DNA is TGTGCCAGCAGCTTTCTCGACAAGTACACAGATACGCAGTATTTT. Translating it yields CASSFLDKYTDTQYF.

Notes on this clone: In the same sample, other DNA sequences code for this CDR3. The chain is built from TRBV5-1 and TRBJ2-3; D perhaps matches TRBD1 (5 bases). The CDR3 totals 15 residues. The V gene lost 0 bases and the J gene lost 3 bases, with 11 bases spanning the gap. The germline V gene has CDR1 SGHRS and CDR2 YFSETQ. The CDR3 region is CASSLAGLGTDTQYF. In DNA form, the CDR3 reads TGCGCCAGCAGCTTGGCAGGGCTAGGGACAGATACGCAGTATTTT.

The CDR3 coding sequence is TGTGCCGCGGGGGTCTACGGGAGTTGGGTCGAGCAGTACTTC. It specifies CAAGVYGSWVEQYF. V is TRBV6-1 and J is TRBJ2-7, with 7 positions matching TRBD2. Germline V gene sequence: CDR1 MNHNS, CDR2 SASEGT. J lost 6 bases, V lost 11 bases, and 16 bases had no gene match. There are 14 residues in the CDR3.

This CDR3 is CASSVIAEGSTDTQYF. For the CDR3, the DNA is TGTGCCAGCAGCGTAATAGCGGAGGGTAGCACAGATACGCAGTATTTT. The chain couples TRBV9 to TRBJ2-3, with D possibly matching TRBD2 (6 bases). The V end was cut by 1 base, the J end by 0 bases, with 12 bases between. In germline, CDR1 is SGDLS, CDR2 YYNGEE. The CDR3 is made up of 16 amino acids.

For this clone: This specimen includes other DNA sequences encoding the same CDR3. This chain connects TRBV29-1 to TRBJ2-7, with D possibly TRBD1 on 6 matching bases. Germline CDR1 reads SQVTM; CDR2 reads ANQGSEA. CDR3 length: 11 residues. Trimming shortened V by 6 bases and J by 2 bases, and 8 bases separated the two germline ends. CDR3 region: CSVRQAYEQYF. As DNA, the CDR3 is TGCAGCGTACGACAGGCCTACGAGCAGTACTTC.

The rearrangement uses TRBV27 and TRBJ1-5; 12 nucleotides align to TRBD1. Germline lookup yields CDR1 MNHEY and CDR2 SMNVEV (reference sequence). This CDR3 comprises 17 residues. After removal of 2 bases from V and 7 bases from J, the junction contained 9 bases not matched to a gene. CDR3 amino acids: CASSLSGGQGAGQPQHF. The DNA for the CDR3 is TGTGCCAGCAGTTTAAGTGGGGGACAGGGGGCCGGCCAGCCCCAGCATTTT.

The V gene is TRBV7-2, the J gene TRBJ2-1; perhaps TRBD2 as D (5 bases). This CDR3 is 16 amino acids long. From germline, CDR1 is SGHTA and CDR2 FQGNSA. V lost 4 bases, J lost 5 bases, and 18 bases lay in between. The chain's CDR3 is CASSSQRKATHNEQFF. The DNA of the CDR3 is TGTGCCAGCAGCTCCCAGCGGAAAGCCACTCACAATGAGCAGTTCTTC.

The CDR3 region has the DNA TGTGCCAGCAGCCAGGGACTAGCGGGAGGAGCCTACAATGAGCAGTTCTTC. Its protein is CASSQGLAGGAYNEQFF. The J gene is TRBJ2-1, the V gene TRBV5-4; 15 nucleotides align to TRBD2. The CDR3 spans 17 residues. V dropped 4 bases and J dropped 2; count of bases not matched to a gene: 4. Germline CDR1 reads SGHNT; CDR2 reads YYREEE (reference sequence).